The 17 T cell receptor beta chains below come from one sample, sequenced in a study of blood T cell repertoires in COVID-19. Generated by immunoSEQ multiplex PCR, the TCRdb table keeps only in-frame clones and is missing some. Of 120,000 or so clones in the sample, 88% were seen once. The sequenced sample consisted of peripheral blood. Receptor source: a human donor in a cohort sampled during active COVID-19.

The genes are TRBV14 and TRBJ2-3; D remains ambiguous. The ends were cut back, 2 bases at V and 6 bases at J, with 3 bases in the middle. The CDR3 loop spans 11 amino acids. CDR1 and CDR2 (germline): SGHDN, FVKESK. CDR3 loop: CASSQLDTQYF. The CDR3 region has the DNA TGTGCCAGCAGCCAACTGGATACGCAGTATTTT.

This sequence joins TRBV4-1 and TRBJ2-3; 13 bases line up with TRBD2. CDR1 is MGHRA, CDR2 YSYEKL, per germline. The CDR3 covers 16 residues. The ends lost 4 bases at V and 3 bases at J; junction bases unmatched: 4. CDR3 amino acids: CASSPLAGGGTDTQYF. The CDR3, as DNA: TGCGCCAGCAGCCCACTAGCGGGGGGGGGTACAGATACGCAGTATTTT.

This clone was observed a few times. This same CDR3 is encoded by further DNA sequences in the sample. The rearrangement uses TRBV28 and TRBJ2-6; maybe TRBD2 (6 bases). Trimming stripped 3 bases from V and 1 base from J, with 7 bases between. The CDR3 contains 15 residues. Germline CDR1 MDHEN, CDR2 SYDVKM. The CDR3 protein is CASSFAGSGANVLTF. As DNA, the CDR3 is TGTGCCAGCAGTTTCGCGGGATCTGGGGCCAACGTCCTGACTTTC.

The chain combines TRBV10-3 with TRBJ1-5; the D gene is possibly TRBD1 (6 bases). The CDR3 runs 14 residues. Germline V lookup: CDR1 ENHRY, CDR2 SYGVKD. The ends were cut back, 6 bases at V and 7 bases at J, with 16 bases in the middle. This CDR3 reads CAIRKDSLHQPQHF. The CDR3 nucleotides read TGTGCCATCAGGAAGGACAGCCTCCACCAGCCCCAGCATTTT.

J is TRBJ1-1 and V is TRBV19, with D maybe TRBD1 (5 bases). V lost 10 bases and J lost 11, with 23 bases in between. The CDR3 has 13 amino acids. CDR1 LNHDA and CDR2 SQIVND come from the germline V gene (reference sequence). CDR3 in amino acids: CATGPWTTAFAFF. The CDR3 DNA sequence: TGTGCCACCGGCCCCTGGACAACTGCTTTCGCTTTCTTT.

The chain links TRBV3-1 (or the pseudogene TRBV3-2) to TRBJ1-1, with 9 bases identical to TRBD1. The length of the CDR3 is 12 residues. Losses at the gene ends were 6 bases for V and 11 bases for J; bases not matched to a gene: 7. Germline CDR1 and CDR2: LGHDT and YNNKEL (reference sequence). The CDR3 spells CASRSGQGRAFF. The CDR3 DNA reads as TGTGCCAGCAGATCGGGACAGGGTCGGGCTTTCTTT.

The chain carries TRBV3-1 (or the pseudogene TRBV3-2) and TRBJ2-7; D is perhaps TRBD1 (6 bases). The germline V gene has CDR1 LGHDT and CDR2 YNNKEL (reference sequence). V was clipped by 4 bases and J by 2 bases, with 12 bases between them. This CDR3 is 14 amino acids long. CDR3 DNA: TGTGCCAGCAGCCGCCGAGGACAGACCTACGAGCAGTACTTC. Protein: CASSRRGQTYEQYF.

This clone has a single count. V is TRBV10-1 and J is TRBJ2-3, with 8 positions matching TRBD2. Looked up from germline, CDR1 is WNHNN and CDR2 is SYGVQD (reference sequence). V shed 9 bases, J shed 5 bases, and the junction held 13 bases outside the gene matches. The CDR3 has 15 residues. The CDR3 loop is CARPTAGGEGDTQYF. In DNA form, the CDR3 reads TGCGCCAGACCGACGGCGGGGGGCGAAGGAGATACGCAGTATTTT.

The chain carries TRBV5-1 and TRBJ2-2, with TRBD1 identical over 7 bases. Per the germline V gene, CDR1 is SGHRS and CDR2 is YFSETQ. The CDR3 has 16 amino acids. The V gene end was trimmed by 4 bases and the J gene end by 1 base; junction bases not matched to a gene: 7. The CDR3 protein is CASSLTGTENTGELFF. CDR3 DNA: TGCGCCAGCAGCCTAACCGGGACAGAGAACACCGGGGAGCTGTTTTTT.

The chain joins TRBV6-5 to TRBJ1-6; D not resolved. Germline lookup yields CDR1 MNHEY and CDR2 SVGAGI. This CDR3 has 13 residues. Trimming took 10 bases from V and 5 from J, leaving 12 bases between them. The chain's CDR3 is CANRRTNNSPLHF. CDR3 nucleotides: TGTGCCAACCGACGGACTAATAATTCACCCCTCCACTTT.

The genes are TRBV15 and TRBJ1-2; TRBD1 matches 10 bases. The CDR3 runs 16 residues. With V trimmed by 0 bases and J by 7 bases, 8 bases remained unmatched. Germline lookup yields CDR1 LNHNV and CDR2 YYDKDF (reference sequence). CDR3 protein: CATSRDAGTGEGGYTF. The CDR3, as DNA: TGTGCCACCAGCAGAGATGCCGGGACAGGGGAGGGTGGCTACACCTTC.

The genes are TRBV28 and TRBJ2-3; 10 bases agree with TRBD2. The CDR3 contains 17 residues. The junction had 10 bases not matched to a gene; V was cut back by 5 bases and J by 2 bases. Germline-derived CDR1 and CDR2 are MDHEN and SYDVKM. The CDR3 bases are TGTGCCAGCAGTCAACATAGCGGGAGGCCGTCCACAGATACGCAGTATTTT. Its translation: CASSQHSGRPSTDTQYF.

Only one count was recorded for this clone. The chain has TRBV6-2 or TRBV6-3 and TRBJ2-3, with 7 positions matching TRBD1. Losses at the gene ends were 0 bases for V and 4 bases for J; bases not matched to a gene: 7. The CDR3 sequence is 16 residues long. Per the germline V gene, CDR1 is MNHEY and CDR2 is SVGEGT. The CDR3 DNA sequence: TGTGCCAGCAGTTACTCTACGCCTGGACAGGCAGATACGCAGTATTTT. Residues: CASSYSTPGQADTQYF.

The genes are TRBV20-1 and TRBJ1-1; TRBD1 is a possible D gene (5 bases). The CDR3 consists of 11 residues. Germline loops: CDR1 DFQATT, CDR2 SNEGSKA (reference sequence). V lost 1 base to trimming and J lost 9 bases, with 9 bases between them. The CDR3 DNA is TGCAGTGCTAGAGTCTTGGGGCAAGCTTTCTTT. Translation: CSARVLGQAFF.

This chain uses TRBV2 with TRBJ2-2; 7 nucleotides agree with TRBD1. The CDR3 is 15 amino acids. The germline V gene has CDR1 SNHLY and CDR2 FYNNEI. The junction had 6 bases not matched to a gene; V was cut back by 6 bases and J by 2 bases. The CDR3 DNA sequence: TGTGCCAGCAGAGGAGACAGGGAAAACACCGGGGAGCTGTTTTTT. It is translated as CASRGDRENTGELFF.

The gene calls are TRBV5-5 and TRBJ1-6; D remains unclear. V was pared by 5 bases and J by 10 bases, with 7 bases between. From germline, CDR1 is SGHKS and CDR2 YYEKEE (reference sequence). The CDR3 covers 11 residues. In DNA, the CDR3 is TGTGCCAGCAGTTCCGGGTCACCCCTCCACTTT. Protein sequence: CASSSGSPLHF.

With regard to this clone: This sample includes further DNA sequences coding for the same CDR3. The rearrangement uses TRBV5-1 and TRBJ1-3; no definite D call. The CDR3 extends over 14 amino acids. Trimming took 0 bases from V and 0 from J, leaving 4 bases between them. Germline CDR1 is SGHRS and CDR2 is YFSETQ. DNA for the CDR3: TGCGCCAGCAGCTTGGCAGGCTCTGGAAACACCATATATTTT. It encodes CASSLAGSGNTIYF.